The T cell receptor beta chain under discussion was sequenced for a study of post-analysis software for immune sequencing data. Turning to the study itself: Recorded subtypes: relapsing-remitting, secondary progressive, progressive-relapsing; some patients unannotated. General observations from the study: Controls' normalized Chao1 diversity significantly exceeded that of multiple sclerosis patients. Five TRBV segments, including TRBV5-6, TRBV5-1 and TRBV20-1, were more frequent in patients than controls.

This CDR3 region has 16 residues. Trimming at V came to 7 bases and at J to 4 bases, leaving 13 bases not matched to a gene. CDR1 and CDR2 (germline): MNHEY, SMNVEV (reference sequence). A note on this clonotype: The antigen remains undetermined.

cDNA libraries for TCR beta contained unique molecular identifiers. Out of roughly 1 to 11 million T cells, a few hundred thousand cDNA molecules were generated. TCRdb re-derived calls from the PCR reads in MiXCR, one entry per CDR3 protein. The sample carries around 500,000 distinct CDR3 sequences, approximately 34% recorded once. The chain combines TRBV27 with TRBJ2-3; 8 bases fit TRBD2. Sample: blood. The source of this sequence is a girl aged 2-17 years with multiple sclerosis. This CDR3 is CASNYLGGGPSDTQYF. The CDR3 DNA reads TGTGCCAGCAACTACCTTGGCGGGGGGCCATCAGATACGCAGTATTTT.